The following is a T cell receptor beta chain sequence with its context. Its binding antigen is unknown. No quality values exist for individual bases; no much larger clone is one base distant. Based on the germline V gene (reference sequence), the CDR1 and CDR2 sequences are SEHNR and FQNEAQ. The CDR3 spans 15 residues, from the cysteine through the phenylalanine. The DNA shown is the 45-base CDR3, in frame from base 1. V ends up 5 bases short and J 4 bases short, with an unmatched junction base count of 10. This entry comes from a study of blood T cell repertoires in COVID-19 (dated by TCRdb to 2020 to 2022). Study-level background: Samples from collaborators originated in the United States, Italy and Spain and spanned both the acute and convalescent phases of COVID-19. The material from the prospective study consisted of cDNA or gDNA derived from T cells, B-cell-depleted T cells, or PBMCs. Subjects who had been exposed to COVID-19, were actively infected with it, or had recovered from it provided the deeply sampled blood TCRbeta repertoires that made up the dataset. The repertoires were released in a freely available public database intended as a resource for research on the immune response to SARS-CoV-2. Samples were obtained from the ongoing ImmuneRACE study (first 160 participants) and from over 1,000 subjects provided by 6 global collaborators. A de-identified subject ID, COVID-19 status, age in years and sex were almost always included in the sample metadata. Where HLA class I and class II types were available, the types were taken from metadata supplied by the sample provider, not from assay-based typing.

TCRbeta CDR3 regions were amplified from genomic DNA using the immunoSEQ Assay, a bias-controlled multiplex PCR. The paper's processing steps were these. The number of nucleated cells in each sample was estimated by amplification of reference gene primers within the assay. To quantify the absolute abundance of each unique TCRbeta CDR3 rearrangement, sequence reads were collapsed and filtered. For each sample, productive Simpson clonality was calculated as the square root of Simpson's diversity index across productive rearrangements. TCRdb took this table from immuneACCESS and kept in-frame rearrangements with V and J called. Such tables lack part of the clones; where checked against another copy, unresolved V genes explain under half of the gap, and the rest is unexplained. Clonal size and the V and J genes are those of that table, whereas D and trimming came from the DNA. The sample has about 280,000 clones on record, nearly 90% of them singletons. The top ten hold 1.5% to 2% of the sample.

Participants in the prospective study were enrolled through a virtual design, were aged roughly 18 to 90 years, and lived in about 25 United States geographic areas. Cohort assignment in the prospective study relied on participant-reported clinical history from a screening survey and a study questionnaire. Each participant in the prospective study had whole blood, serum and a nasopharyngeal or oropharyngeal swab collected by mobile phlebotomists. Additional blood draws and questionnaires over an approximately two-month period could optionally be provided by prospective study participants. Before DNA extraction, blood samples from the prospective study were shipped at room temperature or frozen. The study at large found these results: Clinical and demographic metadata were provided uncurated, with the amount varying by source and participant.

The chain uses TRBV7-9 and TRBJ2-5; TRBD2 lines up with 7 middle nucleotides. The sequence was collected from a woman under 30 with acute COVID-19. Sequencing input: PBMCs or T cells enriched from blood (not recorded which). The CDR3 sequence is CASSPQLALSETQYF. Read as DNA, the sequence is TGTGCCAGCAGCCCTCAACTAGCGTTATCAGAGACCCAGTACTTC. Joined to the reference TRBV7-9 and TRBJ2-5 proteins, this CDR3 gives the full variable domain: DTGVSQNPRHKITKRGQNVTFRCDPISEHNRLYWYRQTLGQGPEFLTYFQNEAQLEKSRLLSDRFSAERPKGSFSTLEIQRTEQGDSAMYLCASSPQLALSETQYFGPGTRLLVL.